One and the same sample provided the 13 T cell receptor beta chains below, sequenced in a study of blood T cell repertoires in COVID-19. TCRdb keeps only in-frame clones here, not all; method: immunoSEQ multiplex PCR. The table shows about 80,000 clones, with around four fifths occurring only once. Material for sequencing was peripheral blood. These receptors came from a human donor in a cohort sampled during active COVID-19.

CDR3 residues: CASSPSRGDQPQHF. Here the CDR3 DNA reads TGTGCCAGCAGCCCCAGCAGGGGTGACCAGCCCCAGCATTTT. The chain joins TRBV9 to TRBJ1-5, with D tentatively TRBD1 (6 bases). This CDR3 region has 14 residues. The germline V gene has CDR1 SGDLS and CDR2 YYNGEE. V dropped 4 bases and J dropped 7 bases, with 15 bases sitting between them.

This chain uses TRBV6-6 with TRBJ2-1; TRBD1 matches at 7 bases. The V gene end was trimmed by 8 bases and the J gene end by 6 bases; junction bases not matched to a gene: 7. This CDR3 spans 13 amino acids. CDR1 and CDR2 from the germline V gene are MNHNY and SVGAGI (reference sequence). This CDR3 reads CASGTGQTNEQFF. CDR3 bases: TGTGCCAGCGGCACGGGACAGACCAATGAGCAGTTCTTC.

The chain couples TRBV3-1 (or the pseudogene TRBV3-2) to TRBJ2-2; 16 bases are a match to TRBD2. The junction had 7 bases not matched to a gene; V was cut back by 3 bases and J by 6 bases. Germline assignment: CDR1 LGHDT and CDR2 YNNKEL (reference sequence). The CDR3 is made up of 18 amino acids. The CDR3 DNA reads TGTGCCAGCAGCCAGGGACTAGCGGGGGGGAAAACGGCCGGGGAGCTGTTTTTT. Translation: CASSQGLAGGKTAGELFF.

The V and J genes are TRBV6-6 and TRBJ2-2, with D perhaps matching TRBD1 (6 bases). The CDR3 spans 15 residues. Germline V lookup: CDR1 MNHNY, CDR2 SVGAGI (reference sequence). Trimming took off 6 bases at V and 1 base at J, with 12 bases between the two ends. The CDR3 DNA reads TGTGCCAGCAGCCTCGACAGGAGGAACACCGGGGAGCTGTTTTTT. Its protein is CASSLDRRNTGELFF.

The chain employs TRBV4-1 and TRBJ1-5, with no clear D. Trimming took off 0 bases at V and 4 bases at J, with 13 bases between the two ends. Germline values: CDR1 MGHRA, CDR2 YSYEKL. This CDR3 region has 16 residues. This CDR3 reads CASSQDGPGWNQPQHF. The CDR3, as DNA: TGCGCCAGCAGCCAAGATGGGCCTGGGTGGAATCAGCCCCAGCATTTT.

Only one count was recorded for this clone. This rearrangement joins TRBV5-4 to TRBJ1-2, with 7 bases matching TRBD1. The CDR3 is made up of 12 amino acids. Looked up from germline, CDR1 is SGHNT and CDR2 is YYREEE (reference sequence). V shed 3 bases and J 8 bases; nucleotides not matched to a gene: 4. In DNA, the CDR3 is TGTGCCAGCAGCTGGACAGGTGGAGGCTACACCTTC. Translation gives CASSWTGGGYTF.

In this sample, this clone turned up once. V is TRBV10-1 and J is TRBJ2-1, with D possibly being TRBD1 (5 bases). V was clipped by 2 bases and J by 9 bases, with 11 bases between them. CDR1 is WNHNN, CDR2 SYGVQD, per germline (reference sequence). The CDR3 extends over 13 amino acids. CDR3 sequence (DNA): TGCGCCAGCAGTGAGCCAGGGATTGTTGAGCAGTTCTTC. Protein product: CASSEPGIVEQFF.

The chain links TRBV5-1 to TRBJ1-1; D remains ambiguous. Germline V lookup: CDR1 SGHRS, CDR2 YFSETQ. This CDR3 has 14 amino acids. V lost 2 bases and J lost 4, with 12 bases in between. CDR3 nucleotide sequence: TGCGCCAGCAGCTTTTCGGGAGAGGGCACTGAAGCTTTCTTT. Amino acids: CASSFSGEGTEAFF.

The J gene is TRBJ2-7, the V gene TRBV12-5; D is perhaps TRBD1 (6 bases). V lost 3 bases to trimming and J lost 6 bases, with 12 bases between them. CDR1 is LGHNT, CDR2 FRNRAP, per germline. CDR3 size: 13 residues. CDR3 in amino acids: CASGFWGPSEQYF. Written as DNA, the CDR3 is TGTGCTAGTGGTTTTTGGGGGCCCAGCGAGCAGTACTTC.

The chain has TRBV2 and TRBJ2-1; 11 bases map to TRBD1. The length of the CDR3 is 13 residues. Germline V gives CDR1 SNHLY, CDR2 FYNNEI. The junction had 5 bases not matched to a gene; V was cut back by 6 bases and J by 10 bases. CDR3 sequence: CASSRTGGGEQFF. For the CDR3, the DNA is TGTGCCAGCAGCAGGACAGGGGGCGGGGAGCAGTTCTTC.

The chain recombines TRBV4-2 with TRBJ1-5; possibly TRBD1 for D (5 bases). V was trimmed by 1 base and J by 7 bases, leaving 11 bases between them. The length of the CDR3 is 14 residues. Germline values: CDR1 LGHNA, CDR2 YNFKEQ. The CDR3 loop reads CASSQGGGRQPQHF. CDR3 nucleotides: TGTGCCAGCAGCCAAGGGGGGGGGAGACAGCCCCAGCATTTT.

V and J are TRBV7-2 and TRBJ2-7; 10 bases fit TRBD2. This CDR3 is built from 17 residues. Per the germline V gene, CDR1 is SGHTA and CDR2 is FQGNSA. Trimming removed 5 bases from V and 0 bases from J; junction bases left unmatched: 10. The CDR3 loop is CASSPYRSGGVSYEQYF. Written as DNA, the CDR3 is TGTGCCAGCAGCCCATATCGGAGCGGGGGGGTCTCCTACGAGCAGTACTTC. The entire variable domain, with the rest obtained from reference TRBV7-2 and TRBJ2-7, is as follows: GAGVSQSPSNKVTEKGKDVELRCDPISGHTALYWYRQSLGQGLEFLIYFQGNSAPDKSGLPSDRFSAERTGGSVSTLTIQRTQQEDSAVYLCASSPYRSGGVSYEQYFGPGTRLTVT.

This clone was counted between two and nine times. The rearrangement uses TRBV9 and TRBJ1-5, with D perhaps matching TRBD1 (6 bases). There are 15 residues in the CDR3. Germline V gene sequence: CDR1 SGDLS, CDR2 YYNGEE. V was cut by 4 bases and J by 7 bases, with 18 bases left in between. CDR3 nucleotide sequence: TGTGCCAGCAGCCCTCCCTCTGGGGGCAGACAGCCCCAGCATTTT. Amino acid sequence: CASSPPSGGRQPQHF. Full variable domain (remainder filled in from reference TRBV9 and TRBJ1-5): DSGVTQTPKHLITATGQRVTLRCSPRSGDLSVYWYQQSLDQGLQFLIQYYNGEERAKGNILERFSAQQFPDLHSELNLSSLELGDSALYFCASSPPSGGRQPQHFGDGTRLSIL.